The next 11 T cell receptor beta chains were all read from a single sample in a study of blood T cell repertoires in COVID-19. Libraries were prepared by immunoSEQ multiplex PCR; TCRdb keeps only in-frame clonotypes and omits some of them. The data contain some 55,000 clones, roughly nine tenths of them singletons. Sequencing was performed on peripheral blood. The receptors come from a woman between 35 and 50 years old with active COVID-19.

V usage is TRBV5-6 and J usage is TRBJ2-3; D perhaps matches TRBD2 (5 bases). V was pared by 0 bases and J by 7 bases, with 21 bases between. Germline lookup yields CDR1 SGHDT and CDR2 YYEEEE. The CDR3 has 17 residues. The CDR3 is CASSLVFRGFDANTQYF. For the CDR3, the DNA is TGTGCCAGCAGCTTGGTGTTTCGGGGATTCGACGCGAATACGCAGTATTTT.

The rearrangement links TRBV2 to TRBJ2-7; 7 positions agree with TRBD1. With V trimmed by 7 bases and J by 3 bases, 6 bases remained unmatched. The CDR3 consists of 13 residues. Per germline, CDR1 SNHLY and CDR2 FYNNEI. The CDR3 is CASIRDSDYEQYF. The DNA for the CDR3 is TGTGCCAGCATCCGGGACAGTGACTACGAGCAGTACTTC. Variable domain in full (rest from reference TRBV2 and TRBJ2-7): EPEVTQTPSHQVTQMGQEVILRCVPISNHLYFYWYRQILGQKVEFLVSFYNNEISEKSEIFDDQFSVERPDGSNFTLKIRSTKLEDSAMYFCASIRDSDYEQYFGPGTRLTVT.

This clone was found a few times. The chain carries TRBV6-5 and TRBJ1-5; TRBD1 agrees at 9 bases. The ends lost 8 bases at V and 6 bases at J; junction bases unmatched: 2. The germline V gene encodes CDR1 MNHEY and CDR2 SVGAGI. This CDR3 is 12 amino acids long. CDR3 loop: CASGQGIQPQHF. The CDR3 bases are TGTGCCAGCGGACAGGGGATTCAGCCCCAGCATTTT.

The genes are TRBV5-1 and TRBJ1-6, with 10 bases matching TRBD1. This CDR3 is built from 17 residues. Germline assignment: CDR1 SGHRS and CDR2 YFSETQ. V lost 0 bases to trimming and J lost 0 bases; unmatched junction nucleotides: 0. CDR3 sequence (DNA): TGCGCCAGCAGCTTGGGGACAGGGGGCTCCTATAATTCACCCCTCCACTTT. Protein product: CASSLGTGGSYNSPLHF.

This clone has just one count. CDR3: CASSPGTGGTGYTF. The CDR3 DNA follows: TGTGCCAGCAGCCCCGGGACAGGGGGAACGGGCTACACCTTC. This chain uses TRBV11-3 with TRBJ1-2, with 11 positions matching TRBD1. Germline V gene lookup returns CDR1 SGHNT and CDR2 YENEEA. The J segment lost 8 bases and the V segment lost 5 bases, leaving 7 bases of the junction unmatched. The CDR3 is 14 residues long.

This chain joins TRBV2 and TRBJ1-4, with unresolved D. The CDR3 runs to 11 residues. V was shortened by 6 bases and J by 7 bases, with 6 bases between the two germline ends. Germline V gives CDR1 SNHLY, CDR2 FYNNEI. CDR3 loop: CASRTIEKLFF. The CDR3 DNA is TGTGCCAGCAGAACAATTGAAAAACTGTTTTTT.

This clone occurred a few times. This sequence joins TRBV7-9 and TRBJ1-6; 10 bases align to TRBD1. V shed 5 bases and J 10 bases; nucleotides not matched to a gene: 8. Germline loops: CDR1 SEHNR, CDR2 FQNEAQ (reference sequence). The CDR3 spans 15 residues. The CDR3 nucleotides are TGTGCCAGCAGCCAAGGGACAGGGGAGGAATCACCCCTCCACTTT. Residues: CASSQGTGEESPLHF.

The V call is TRBV5-5, the J call TRBJ1-2; a weak D match, TRBD1 (6 bases). Germline V gene sequence: CDR1 SGHKS, CDR2 YYEKEE (reference sequence). With 1 base removed from V and 2 bases from J, the gap between germline ends came to 9 bases. CDR3 length equals 14 residues. For the CDR3, the DNA is TGTGCCAGCAGCTTGACAGGGACAAACTATGGCTACACCTTC. Translation gives CASSLTGTNYGYTF.

The chain is built from TRBV21-1 and TRBJ1-1; the table's D call, TRBD1, was not checked against the DNA. TRBV21-1 is a pseudogene. The CDR3 extends over 14 amino acids. The CDR3 DNA reads as TGTGCCAGCAGCCCTCGACAGGGGGTATCTGAAGCTTTCTTT. The encoded protein is CASSPRQGVSEAFF.

The gene calls are TRBV6-6 and TRBJ1-2; the D gene is possibly TRBD1 (6 bases). Germline-derived CDR1 and CDR2 are MNHNY and SVGAGI (reference sequence). V dropped 8 bases and J dropped 3 bases, with 19 bases sitting between them. The CDR3 runs 15 residues. This CDR3 is CASSTATGWDYGYTF. The CDR3 DNA reads TGTGCCAGCTCCACCGCCACAGGGTGGGACTATGGCTACACCTTC.

The chain links TRBV11-1 to TRBJ2-5, with 7 nucleotides matching TRBD1. The CDR3 has 15 residues. With 3 bases clipped from V and 5 bases from J, the junction kept 9 bases outside the gene matches. Germline values: CDR1 SGHAT, CDR2 FQDESV (reference sequence). For the CDR3, the DNA is TGTGCCAGCAGCTTCAATAGTAGGGGGCGTGAGACCCAGTACTTC. Its translation is CASSFNSRGRETQYF.